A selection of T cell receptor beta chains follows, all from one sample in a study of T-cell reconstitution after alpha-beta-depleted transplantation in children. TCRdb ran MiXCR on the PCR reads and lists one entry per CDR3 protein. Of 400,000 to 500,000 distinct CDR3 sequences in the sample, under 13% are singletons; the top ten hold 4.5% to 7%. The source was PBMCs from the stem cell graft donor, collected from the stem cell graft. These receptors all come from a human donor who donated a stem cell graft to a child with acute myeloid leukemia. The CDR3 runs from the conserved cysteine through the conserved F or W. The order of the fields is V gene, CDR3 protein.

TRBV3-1 CASSPRGPNNEQFF
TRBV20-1 CSTNLRPEREATDTQYF
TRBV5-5 CASSPQGSSTYEQYF
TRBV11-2 CASSLVSGGGQFF
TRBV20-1 CSARAGLAGGPYTGELFF
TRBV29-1 CSVDTGSPGLF
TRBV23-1 CASSLGWETYEQYF
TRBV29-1 CSADRGRTEAFF
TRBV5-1 CASSTGLAGGLSQYF
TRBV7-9 CASSFSGSREQYF
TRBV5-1 CASSSVAGGSTDTQYF
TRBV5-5 CASSIAPQGASYEQYF
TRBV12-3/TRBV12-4 CASSPVPETQYF
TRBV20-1 CSAGGTGPYEQYF
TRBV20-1 CSARDPEGADGEAFF
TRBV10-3 CAISGGQVSSSYEQYF
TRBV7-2 CASSRLPTTSEKLFF
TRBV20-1 CSASPSTSYNEQFF
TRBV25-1 CASSESSLGYYNEQFF
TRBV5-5 CASSLRTGANYGYTF
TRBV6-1 CASRNTGNHGYTF
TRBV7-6 CASSLAGRASPNYGYTF
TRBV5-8 CASSLGGRGGYGYTF
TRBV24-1 CATRTGGQVVRWPQHF
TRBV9 CASSEMGQRDNEQFF
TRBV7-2 CASSFYRAGEQYF
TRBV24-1 CATSDPGRGGADTQYF
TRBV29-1 CSVSSGAGTDTQYF
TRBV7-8 CASSQQEDTQYF
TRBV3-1 CASTQVPGMNTEAFF
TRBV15 CATSRDRFREQYF
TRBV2 CASSELRETQYF
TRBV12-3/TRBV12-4 CASSLMGSDTQYF
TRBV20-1 CSGIWIDSYNEQFF
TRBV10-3 CAISEGGPEQFF
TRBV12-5 CASGPHNTDTQYF
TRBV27 CASSTIPRGPKNIQYF
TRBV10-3 CATRDREDTQYF
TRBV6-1 CASSITQGAVDEQYF
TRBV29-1 CSVALGQTGNTIYF
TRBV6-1 CASSWGPAQYF
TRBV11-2 CASSLLRVVDEQYF
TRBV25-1 CASSDLGGVLETQYF
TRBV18 CASSPRTSGASTDTQYF
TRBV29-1 CSVEGTTASAYGYTF
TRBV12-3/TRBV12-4 CASSFFLGSDEQFF
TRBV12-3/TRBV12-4 CASSLSAGGYYNEQFF
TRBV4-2 CASSPGDYGYTF
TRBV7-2 CASSLSVITGELFF
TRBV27 CASSPQPNTQYF
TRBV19 CASRRQLNTEAFF
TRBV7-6 CASSLGPGEQYEQYF
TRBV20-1 CSARDRKRAGDTQYF
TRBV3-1 CASSQGGQAYYGYTF
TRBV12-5 CASRGTPNQSPLHF
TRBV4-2 CASSQDQGNNQPQHF
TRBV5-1 CASGAGTGRSDTQYF
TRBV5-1 CASSLSPSGLGDTQYF